These 19 T cell receptor beta chains were sequenced from one sample in a study of blood T cell repertoires in COVID-19. TCRdb's copy holds only in-frame clones and misses some; the assay was immunoSEQ multiplex PCR. The sample has 200,000 to 300,000 clones; around 86% are singletons. Sequencing was performed on peripheral blood. The receptors stem from a woman aged 60-75 years who had recovered from COVID-19.

The chain links TRBV4-3 to TRBJ1-2; 8 bases are shared with TRBD1. The junction had 6 bases not matched to a gene; V was cut back by 5 bases and J by 7 bases. CDR1 and CDR2 from the germline V gene are LGHNA and YSLEER. The CDR3 runs to 13 residues. The CDR3: CASSLRTGSGYTF. The CDR3 nucleotides read TGCGCCAGCAGCTTACGGACAGGGAGTGGCTACACCTTC.

V usage is TRBV7-6 and J usage is TRBJ2-1, with TRBD1 identical over 7 bases. Germline V CDR1 and CDR2: SGHVS, FNYEAQ. The CDR3 contains 17 residues. J lost 3 bases, V lost 5 bases, and 13 bases had no gene match. CDR3 residues: CASSPRTGEPVYNEQFF. The DNA of the CDR3 is TGTGCCAGCAGCCCTAGGACAGGAGAGCCTGTCTACAATGAGCAGTTCTTC.

The chain is built from TRBV4-3 and TRBJ2-2; TRBD2 agrees at 7 bases. The CDR3 contains 17 residues. Germline loops: CDR1 LGHNA, CDR2 YSLEER. Trimming removed 1 base from V and 4 bases from J; junction bases left unmatched: 9. The CDR3 spells CASSQVKGGATTGELFF. For the CDR3, the DNA is TGCGCCAGCAGCCAAGTCAAGGGAGGGGCCACCACCGGGGAGCTGTTTTTT.

This chain joins TRBV7-2 and TRBJ2-2; D is unresolved. V lost 1 base to trimming and J lost 0 bases, with 6 bases between them. This CDR3 is built from 15 residues. Germline V gene sequence: CDR1 SGHTA, CDR2 FQGNSA. In DNA form, the CDR3 reads TGTGCCAGCAGCTTAGGATTAGCGAACACCGGGGAGCTGTTTTTT. Its protein is CASSLGLANTGELFF.

The V call is TRBV25-1, the J call TRBJ1-2; 9 bases align to TRBD1. The germline CDR1 and CDR2 sequences are MGHDK and SYGVNS. V dropped 6 bases and J dropped 7; count of bases not matched to a gene: 9. CDR3 length equals 14 residues. CDR3 residues: CASSETGQGFGYTF. In nucleotides, the CDR3 is TGTGCCAGCAGCGAAACAGGACAGGGGTTTGGCTACACCTTC.

This clone came up a few times. J is TRBJ2-2 and V is TRBV5-8; the D gene is possibly TRBD2 (5 bases). V lost 1 base, J lost 5 bases, and 12 bases lay in between. The CDR3 totals 15 residues. Per the germline V gene, CDR1 is SGHTS and CDR2 is YDEGEE. The CDR3 loop is CASSLRGSFTGELFF. CDR3 in DNA: TGTGCCAGCAGCTTGCGAGGGAGTTTTACCGGGGAGCTGTTTTTT.

The V and J genes are TRBV24-1 and TRBJ2-6; TRBD1 might be the D (5 bases). The germline V gene encodes CDR1 KGHDR and CDR2 SFDVKD. The CDR3 runs 16 residues. V lost 6 bases and J 4 bases, leaving 15 bases between the germline ends. CDR3 residues: CATSTGGLQGANVLTF. The CDR3 DNA follows: TGTGCCACCAGTACAGGTGGCCTCCAAGGGGCCAACGTCCTGACTTTC.

The rearrangement uses TRBV7-8 and TRBJ2-7; TRBD2 might be the D (7 bases). The CDR3 is 16 amino acids. V gave up 5 bases and J gave up 0 bases, with 17 bases separating them. Germline V gene lookup returns CDR1 SGHVS and CDR2 FQNEAQ. The CDR3 here is CASSRNSAGASYEQYF. Written as DNA, the CDR3 is TGTGCCAGCAGCAGAAACAGCGCGGGGGCCTCCTACGAGCAGTACTTC.

This rearrangement joins TRBV7-8 to TRBJ2-2; tentative D call: TRBD2 (7 bases). Germline CDR1 is SGHVS and CDR2 is FQNEAQ. The length of the CDR3 is 14 residues. V lost 11 bases and J 6 bases, leaving 19 bases between the germline ends. CDR3 DNA: TGTGCCTGGCTCGGGGGGCACGTTTCCGGGGAGCTGTTTTTT. Its translation is CAWLGGHVSGELFF.

The V and J genes are TRBV5-1 and TRBJ2-7; 7 bases align to TRBD1. Germline CDR1 and CDR2: SGHRS and YFSETQ. This CDR3 region has 14 residues. The ends lost 2 bases at V and 3 bases at J; junction bases unmatched: 5. CDR3 loop: CASSLWTGSYEQYF. The DNA of the CDR3 is TGCGCCAGCAGCTTATGGACAGGTAGCTACGAGCAGTACTTC.

This rearrangement joins TRBV7-9 to TRBJ1-1, with a tentative D call TRBD1 (6 bases). This CDR3 comprises 14 residues. V lost 5 bases to trimming and J lost 0 bases, with 10 bases between them. In germline, CDR1 is SEHNR, CDR2 FQNEAQ (reference sequence). The CDR3 DNA reads as TGTGCCAGCAGCCGAGGGGGTATGAACACTGAAGCTTTCTTT. Protein sequence: CASSRGGMNTEAFF.

Concerning this clone itself: In the same sample, other DNA sequences code for this CDR3. The J gene is TRBJ2-5, the V gene TRBV4-3, with TRBD1 identical over 7 bases. The ends lost 6 bases at V and 2 bases at J; junction bases unmatched: 3. The CDR3 covers 13 residues. The germline V gene has CDR1 LGHNA and CDR2 YSLEER. The CDR3 DNA is TGCGCCAGCAGTCGGGACAGACAAGAGACCCAGTACTTC. Its translation is CASSRDRQETQYF.

The rearrangement links TRBV14 to TRBJ1-2; 8 nucleotides align to TRBD1. This CDR3 contains 15 residues. Trimming took 3 bases from V and 6 from J; bases not matched to a gene: 9. The V gene's germline CDR1 is SGHDN and CDR2 FVKESK. The CDR3 nucleotides are TGTGCCAGCAGCCATGAAGGACAGGGTGTCAATGGCTACACCTTC. Its translation: CASSHEGQGVNGYTF.

This chain uses TRBV3-1 (or the pseudogene TRBV3-2) with TRBJ1-4; D not certain. Germline loops: CDR1 LGHDT, CDR2 YNNKEL (reference sequence). The CDR3 spans 14 residues. Deletions cut 1 base from V and 3 bases from J, with 6 bases between. CDR3 amino acids: CASSQALANEKLFF. The CDR3 DNA follows: TGTGCCAGCAGCCAAGCCCTAGCTAATGAAAAACTGTTTTTT.

Judged by abundance, this clone is medium-sized. The V gene is TRBV4-2, the J gene TRBJ2-1, with 13 bases matching TRBD2. The CDR3 has 16 residues. Germline V gives CDR1 LGHNA, CDR2 YNFKEQ. Unmatched junction bases numbered 9, after V lost 4 bases and J lost 9 bases. CDR3 region: CASSPETGLAGSEQFF. The DNA of the CDR3 is TGTGCCAGCAGCCCCGAAACGGGACTAGCGGGGTCTGAGCAGTTCTTC.

The rearrangement uses TRBV6-2 or TRBV6-3 and TRBJ1-2; TRBD1 matches 8 bases. The CDR3 spans 14 residues. V was pared by 5 bases and J by 5 bases, with 7 bases of the junction left unmatched. In germline, CDR1 is MNHEY, CDR2 SVGEGT. In DNA, the CDR3 is TGTGCCAGCAGTCCCGGAAGACAGGGGTATGGCTACACCTTC. Translating it yields CASSPGRQGYGYTF.

The chain has TRBV6-5 and TRBJ1-4, with TRBD1 as a possible D gene (6 bases). V was clipped by 6 bases and J by 5 bases, with 10 bases between them. CDR1 MNHEY and CDR2 SVGAGI come from the germline V gene. The CDR3 is made up of 13 amino acids. The CDR3 loop reads CASSGQLNEKLFF. CDR3 nucleotides: TGTGCCAGCAGCGGACAGTTAAATGAAAAACTGTTTTTT.

This chain uses TRBV27 with TRBJ2-1; perhaps TRBD2 as D (5 bases). The germline gives CDR1 MNHEY, CDR2 SMNVEV (reference sequence). The V end was cut by 5 bases, the J end by 8 bases, with 10 bases between. CDR3 size: 12 residues. For the CDR3, the DNA is TGTGCCAGCAGTCCACGGGATTATGAGCAGTTCTTC. It specifies CASSPRDYEQFF.

The chain joins TRBV12-3 or TRBV12-4 to TRBJ2-2, with TRBD1 as a possible D gene (5 bases). This CDR3 has 13 amino acids. V lost 6 bases and J lost 5, with 10 bases in between. CDR3 bases: TGTGCCAGCAGGGGGCCAGGAACCGGGGAGCTGTTTTTT. It encodes CASRGPGTGELFF.